Each of the 28 T cell receptor beta chains below was sequenced from the same sample in a study of cytomegalovirus exposure and HLA in healthy donors. PCR was performed using 60 Vbeta and 13 Jbeta primers. Sequencing used immunoSEQ multiplex PCR; TCRdb keeps in-frame clones, though not all of them. The sample includes under 35,000 clones, around 60% of them seen just once. The sequenced sample consisted of PBMCs. These receptor sequences come from a man aged 50 or older in good health and CMV-seropositive.

The CDR3 is CASSEMRGGEAFF. DNA for the CDR3: TGTGCCAGCAGTGAAATGAGGGGGGGGGAAGCTTTCTTT. This chain links TRBV2 with TRBJ1-1, with D perhaps matching TRBD1 (6 bases). Looked up from germline, CDR1 is SNHLY and CDR2 is FYNNEI. V was shortened by 2 bases and J by 8 bases, with 12 bases between the two germline ends. The CDR3 extends over 13 amino acids.

The V gene is TRBV2, the J gene TRBJ1-5; maybe TRBD1 (5 bases). The CDR3 spans 13 residues. CDR1 and CDR2 (germline): SNHLY, FYNNEI. V shed 6 bases and J shed 6 bases, with 12 bases lying between them. The CDR3 DNA reads TGTGCCAGCAGCAGACAGTCAATTCAGCCCCAGCATTTT. This translates into CASSRQSIQPQHF.

V gene TRBV5-1 combines with J gene TRBJ2-3; possibly TRBD2 for D (6 bases). The germline V gene has CDR1 SGHRS and CDR2 YFSETQ. The V end was cut by 2 bases, the J end by 11 bases, with 12 bases between. The CDR3 runs to 12 residues. The chain's CDR3 is CASSFQGLEQYF. The CDR3 DNA is TGCGCCAGCAGCTTTCAGGGACTGGAGCAGTATTTT. The whole variable domain, remainder taken from reference TRBV5-1 and TRBJ2-3, is KAGVTQTPRYLIKTRGQQVTLSCSPISGHRSVSWYQQTPGQGLQFLFEYFSETQRNKGNFPGRFSGRQFSNSRSEMNVSTLELGDSALYLCASSFQGLEQYFGPGTRLTVL.

A word on this clone: A junction boundary mismatches the germline segment, possibly from a read error. The chain employs TRBV7-7 and TRBJ2-2, with D possibly matching TRBD2 (6 bases). The CDR3 extends over 13 amino acids. CDR1 SSHAT and CDR2 FNYEAQ come from the germline V gene (reference sequence). The CDR3 region is CASSFGSVGELFF. The CDR3 DNA reads as TGTGCTAGCAGCTTCGGGAGTGTCGGGGAGCTGTTTTTT. The complete variable domain, with remaining parts taken from reference TRBV7-7 and TRBJ2-2, reads GAGVSQSPRYKVTKRGQDVTLRCDPISSHATLYWYQQALGQGPEFLTYFNYEAQPDKSGLPSDRFSAERPEGSISTLTIQRTEQRDSAMYRCASSFGSVGELFFGEGSRLTVL.

CDR3 nucleotide sequence: TGTGCCTGGAGTGTACGGCAGTCAAGGAGTGGCTACACCTTC. It yields the protein CAWSVRQSRSGYTF. This chain links TRBV30 with TRBJ1-2; D remains ambiguous. The CDR3 sequence is 14 residues long. Trimming shortened V by 0 bases and J by 7 bases, and 15 bases separated the two germline ends. Germline V gene lookup returns CDR1 GTSNPN and CDR2 SVGIG (reference sequence).

The rearrangement links TRBV25-1 to TRBJ2-1, with 11 bases fitting TRBD2. The CDR3 is 15 amino acids. After removal of 3 bases from V and 8 bases from J, the junction contained 6 bases not matched to a gene. CDR1 and CDR2 from the germline V gene are MGHDK and SYGVNS. CDR3 bases: TGTGCCAGCAGTGATGGGAGTAGCGGGAGGGATGAGCAGTTCTTC. Encoded protein: CASSDGSSGRDEQFF. Full variable domain (outside the CDR3, taken from reference TRBV25-1 and TRBJ2-1): EADIYQTPRYLVIGTGKKITLECSQTMGHDKMYWYQQDPGMELHLIHYSYGVNSTEKGDLSSESTVSRIRTEHFPLTLESARPSHTSQYLCASSDGSSGRDEQFFGPGTRLTVL.

This clone was detected only a few times. The chain combines TRBV5-6 with TRBJ2-1, with 8 bases aligning to TRBD2. This CDR3 comprises 14 residues. CDR1 and CDR2 from the germline V gene are SGHDT and YYEEEE. The V segment lost 2 bases and the J segment 9 bases; nucleotides outside the gene matches: 7. The chain's CDR3 is CASSFSAGVVEQFF. In DNA form, the CDR3 reads TGTGCCAGCAGCTTTTCAGCGGGAGTCGTTGAGCAGTTCTTC.

This chain uses TRBV6-5 with TRBJ2-7, with D possibly matching TRBD2 (6 bases). Germline V gene sequence: CDR1 MNHEY, CDR2 SVGAGI. V was pared by 8 bases and J by 0 bases, with 14 bases between. CDR3 size: 14 residues. Here the CDR3 DNA reads TGTGCCAGCGGGGGACTTATGAGCTCCTACGAGCAGTACTTC. Protein product: CASGGLMSSYEQYF.

This clone was observed a handful of times. The chain employs TRBV6-5 and TRBJ2-7; possible D gene TRBD2, 5 bases. This CDR3 region has 11 residues. V gave up 6 bases and J gave up 2 bases, with 5 bases separating them. Germline V gives CDR1 MNHEY, CDR2 SVGAGI. The CDR3 here is CASRRAYEQYF. In DNA, the CDR3 is TGTGCCAGCAGGAGGGCCTACGAGCAGTACTTC.

V is TRBV5-1 and J is TRBJ2-7; 10 nucleotides match TRBD1. Trimming took 0 bases from V and 5 from J; bases not matched to a gene: 11. This CDR3 has 17 amino acids. Germline assignment: CDR1 SGHRS and CDR2 YFSETQ. CDR3 protein: CASSLAKSTGGWDEQYF. For the CDR3, the DNA is TGCGCCAGCAGCTTGGCCAAGTCGACAGGGGGCTGGGACGAGCAGTACTTC.

The CDR3 DNA sequence: TGTGCCAGCAGTTACTCGAGGGGGAACAATCAGCCCCAGCATTTT. It is translated as CASSYSRGNNQPQHF. V usage is TRBV6-5 and J usage is TRBJ1-5; possibly TRBD1 for D (6 bases). This CDR3 region has 15 residues. The germline gives CDR1 MNHEY, CDR2 SVGAGI. Trimming shortened V by 0 bases and J by 3 bases, and 9 bases separated the two germline ends.

V and J are TRBV4-3 and TRBJ2-7; TRBD2 is a possible D gene (5 bases). V was clipped by 1 base and J by 4 bases, with 11 bases between them. The CDR3 is 14 residues long. Germline CDR1 and CDR2: LGHNA and YSLEER. The CDR3 region is CASSQGMEEYEQYF. The CDR3 bases are TGCGCCAGCAGCCAAGGAATGGAGGAATACGAGCAGTACTTC.

The count of this clone is one. This sequence joins TRBV5-1 and TRBJ1-2; no clear D. Trimming removed 0 bases at V and 4 bases at J, with 13 bases between. Germline assignment: CDR1 SGHRS and CDR2 YFSETQ. This CDR3 contains 15 residues. CDR3 protein: CASSLANPGSYGYTF. CDR3 sequence (DNA): TGCGCCAGCAGCTTGGCGAACCCGGGGAGCTATGGCTACACCTTC.

The chain combines TRBV4-1 with TRBJ2-1, with 12 bases matching TRBD2. Germline CDR1 reads MGHRA; CDR2 reads YSYEKL. V lost 5 bases and J lost 8; bases outside the gene matches: 13. The CDR3 is 17 residues long. CDR3 DNA sequence: TGCGCCAGCAGCTTTCGGTCTGGGACTAGCGGGTTTGATGAGCAGTTCTTC. Its translation is CASSFRSGTSGFDEQFF.

This clone was recorded a few times. The chain uses TRBV15 and TRBJ1-1; D gene ambiguous. The ends were cut back, 0 bases at V and 8 bases at J, with 10 bases in the middle. Germline CDR1 reads LNHNV; CDR2 reads YYDKDF (reference sequence). This CDR3 has 13 amino acids. The CDR3 nucleotides are TGTGCCACCAGCAGAGATCCTTCTACGGAAGCTTTCTTT. Protein product: CATSRDPSTEAFF.

The chain couples TRBV9 to TRBJ1-6; no reliable D call. From germline, CDR1 is SGDLS and CDR2 YYNGEE. The V and J ends lost 3 bases and 6 bases respectively, with 10 bases between them. This CDR3 region has 14 residues. DNA of the CDR3: TGTGCCAGCAGCGGGGCGATCCCTAATTCACCCCTCCACTTT. Its translation: CASSGAIPNSPLHF.

The chain couples TRBV5-1 to TRBJ1-2; 8 nucleotides agree with TRBD1. With V trimmed by 4 bases and J by 7 bases, 3 bases remained unmatched. The CDR3 sequence is 12 residues long. Germline V gives CDR1 SGHRS, CDR2 YFSETQ. The CDR3 nucleotides are TGCGCCAGCAGCGACGACAGGGGTGGCTACACCTTC. This encodes CASSDDRGGYTF.

The chain employs TRBV5-1 and TRBJ2-4; 8 bases align to TRBD1. Germline V gene sequence: CDR1 SGHRS, CDR2 YFSETQ. This CDR3 is built from 20 residues. Trimming removed 5 bases from V and 0 bases from J; junction bases left unmatched: 19. CDR3 DNA: TGCGCCAGCAGTCGCCAGTATCGGGACAGGACAATAATAGCCAAAAACATTCAGTACTTC. The encoded protein is CASSRQYRDRTIIAKNIQYF.

The CDR3 sequence: CASSFYAASTDTQYF. CDR3 nucleotides: TGTGCCAGCAGTTTCTATGCCGCTAGCACAGATACGCAGTATTTT. The genes are TRBV6-5 and TRBJ2-3; the D is unclear. The CDR3 loop spans 15 amino acids. The germline CDR1 and CDR2 sequences are MNHEY and SVGAGI. V gave up 4 bases and J gave up 0 bases, with 11 bases separating them.

V gene TRBV18 combines with J gene TRBJ2-5; D is ambiguous. CDR1 and CDR2 from the germline V gene are KGHSH and LQKENI. The V and J ends lost 0 bases and 5 bases respectively, with 10 bases between them. The CDR3 runs 14 residues. This chain's CDR3 is CASSPPSSRETQYF. CDR3 sequence (DNA): TGTGCCAGCTCACCACCTAGCAGTAGGGAGACCCAGTACTTC.

This clone was seen a handful of times. This rearrangement joins TRBV7-7 to TRBJ2-1; tentatively, D is TRBD1 (5 bases). Per germline, CDR1 SSHAT and CDR2 FNYEAQ (reference sequence). Trimming removed 5 bases from V and 1 base from J, with 12 bases in between. CDR3 length: 15 amino acids. CDR3 bases: TGTGCCAGCAGCCCAGGGCCCCAGTCCTACAATGAGCAGTTCTTC. This gives the protein CASSPGPQSYNEQFF. The full variable domain, its missing parts supplied by reference TRBV7-7 and TRBJ2-1, is GAGVSQSPRYKVTKRGQDVTLRCDPISSHATLYWYQQALGQGPEFLTYFNYEAQPDKSGLPSDRFSAERPEGSISTLTIQRTEQRDSAMYRCASSPGPQSYNEQFFGPGTRLTVL.

The chain links TRBV29-1 to TRBJ2-5; D ambiguous. The CDR3 totals 12 residues. Trimming took 7 bases from V and 1 from J, leaving 10 bases between them. From germline, CDR1 is SQVTM and CDR2 ANQGSEA. The DNA of the CDR3 is TGCAGCGCCGAGCGAATCCAAGAGACCCAGTACTTC. Translating gives CSAERIQETQYF.

The chain has TRBV6-5 and TRBJ1-2, with D possibly being TRBD1 (5 bases). Germline values: CDR1 MNHEY, CDR2 SVGAGI. The CDR3 covers 13 residues. V lost 6 bases to trimming and J lost 0 bases, with 8 bases between them. In DNA form, the CDR3 reads TGTGCCAGCAGGCGGGGACCTAACTATGGCTACACCTTC. As protein: CASRRGPNYGYTF.

The rearrangement joins TRBV15 to TRBJ1-5; D is unresolved. The CDR3 has 12 residues. Between the trimmed V and J ends, which lost 4 bases and 4 bases, there was a span of 5 bases. Per the germline V gene, CDR1 is LNHNV and CDR2 is YYDKDF (reference sequence). CDR3 bases: TGTGCCACCAGCAACCGGAATCAGCCCCAGCATTTT. As protein: CATSNRNQPQHF.

This rearrangement joins TRBV29-1 to TRBJ2-1, with D tentatively TRBD2 (6 bases). This CDR3 has 15 amino acids. Germline values: CDR1 SQVTM, CDR2 ANQGSEA. With 3 bases removed from V and 0 bases from J, the gap between germline ends came to 12 bases. The CDR3 protein is CSVEGGESSYNEQFF. The CDR3 nucleotides read TGCAGCGTTGAGGGCGGGGAGAGCTCCTACAATGAGCAGTTCTTC.

V gene TRBV2 combines with J gene TRBJ2-5, with 10 positions matching TRBD2. The length of the CDR3 is 14 residues. Germline V lookup: CDR1 SNHLY, CDR2 FYNNEI. The V gene end was trimmed by 7 bases and the J gene end by 1 base; junction bases not matched to a gene: 3. DNA of the CDR3: TGTGCCAGCAACGAGCGGGGGGGCCAAGAGACCCAGTACTTC. Residues: CASNERGGQETQYF.

The J gene is TRBJ1-2, the V gene TRBV4-1; tentatively, D is TRBD1 (5 bases). Looked up from germline, CDR1 is MGHRA and CDR2 is YSYEKL. This CDR3 spans 15 amino acids. Trimming took off 3 bases at V and 3 bases at J, with 14 bases between the two ends. In nucleotides, the CDR3 is TGCGCCAGCAGCCACCAGGCCAGGGCAGACTATGGCTACACCTTC. Amino acid sequence: CASSHQARADYGYTF.

V is TRBV30 and J is TRBJ2-5, with TRBD1 as a possible D gene (5 bases). V was trimmed by 0 bases and J by 14 bases, leaving 16 bases between them. CDR1 is GTSNPN, CDR2 SVGIG, per germline (reference sequence). The CDR3 loop spans 12 amino acids. The CDR3 sequence is CAWSVGVVKTYF. As DNA, the CDR3 is TGTGCCTGGAGTGTAGGGGTAGTAAAGACCTACTTC.